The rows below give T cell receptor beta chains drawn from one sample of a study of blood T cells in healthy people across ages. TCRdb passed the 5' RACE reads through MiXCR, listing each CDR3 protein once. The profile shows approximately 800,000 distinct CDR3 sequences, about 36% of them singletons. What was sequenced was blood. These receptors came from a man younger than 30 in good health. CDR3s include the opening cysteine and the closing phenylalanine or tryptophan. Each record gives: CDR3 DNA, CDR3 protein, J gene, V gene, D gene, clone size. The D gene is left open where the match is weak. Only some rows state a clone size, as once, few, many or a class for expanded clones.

TGCGCCAGCAGCTTGGATGTTAGCGAGTCCACAGATACGCAGTATTTT,CASSLDVSESTDTQYF,TRBJ2-3,TRBV5-1,NA,NA
TGCGCCAGCAGCCTCTTTCCGGGACAGGTGGCTGGGAATGAGCAGTTCTTC,CASSLFPGQVAGNEQFF,TRBJ2-1,TRBV4-3,TRBD1,few
TGTGCCAGCAGCTTAGCTCCTAGGGGGGTTGATGGCTACACCTTC,CASSLAPRGVDGYTF,TRBJ1-2,TRBV7-6,NA,few
TGTGCCAGCAGTGAAACAGGGATGAAGGATACGCAGTATTTT,CASSETGMKDTQYF,TRBJ2-3,TRBV2,NA,NA
TGTGCCAGCAGTGAATGGAGGATGGGGCCAGATACGCAGTATTTT,CASSEWRMGPDTQYF,TRBJ2-3,TRBV25-1,NA,few
TGTGCCAGCAGACCTAGCGGGGTCTCCTACAATGAGCAGTTCTTC,CASRPSGVSYNEQFF,TRBJ2-1,TRBV6-6,TRBD2,NA
TGTGCCAGCAGCTTGGGGACAGGGGGCTTCACAGATACGCAGTATTTT,CASSLGTGGFTDTQYF,TRBJ2-3,TRBV7-8,TRBD1,few
TGCAGCGTTGGAGGACGGCGGAATCCCTACGAGCAGTACTTC,CSVGGRRNPYEQYF,TRBJ2-7,TRBV29-1,NA,NA
TGTGCCAGTAGTACCCCGGACAAAGAAGAGACCCAGTACTTC,CASSTPDKEETQYF,TRBJ2-5,TRBV19,NA,NA
TGCGCCAGCAGCCTCAGTGTCGACACCGGGGAGCTGTTTTTT,CASSLSVDTGELFF,TRBJ2-2,TRBV4-3,NA,NA
TGTGCCAGCAGCCAAGGCCTGTCTCAGCCCCAGCATTTT,CASSQGLSQPQHF,TRBJ1-5,TRBV3-1,NA,few
TGTGCCAGCAGTGTGCGACAGGGGGGTGAAAAACTGTTTTTT,CASSVRQGGEKLFF,TRBJ1-4,TRBV25-1,TRBD1,few
TGTGCCAGCAGTTTATACAGGGGGCTTGGGGTCTCCCAAGAGACCCAGTACTTC,CASSLYRGLGVSQETQYF,TRBJ2-5,TRBV12-3/TRBV12-4,TRBD1,few
TGTGCCAGCAGTTTCCAGGGCCCTGAGCAGTTCTTC,CASSFQGPEQFF,TRBJ2-1,TRBV12-3/TRBV12-4,NA,NA
TGCAGTGCTAGAGGGGGTCGGAATCAACAGCCGAACACTGAAGCTTTCTTT,CSARGGRNQQPNTEAFF,TRBJ1-1,TRBV20-1,NA,few
TGTGCCATCAGCGAGGATCCCCCCGGGACAGATAGCAATCAGCCCCAGCATTTT,CAISEDPPGTDSNQPQHF,TRBJ1-5,TRBV10-3,TRBD1,NA
TGCAGTGGATCGGACGGCCGCTATGGCTACACCTTC,CSGSDGRYGYTF,TRBJ1-2,TRBV20-1,NA,many
TGTGCCTGGAGTGTACAGGTGGAGACCCAGTACTTC,CAWSVQVETQYF,TRBJ2-5,TRBV30,NA,NA
TGTGCCAGCAGTAAACAGGGCTGGGAGACCCAGTACTTC,CASSKQGWETQYF,TRBJ2-5,TRBV6-6,NA,NA
TGTGCCATCAGTGGTTTCAGCGGGGACATCCAAGAGACCCAGTACTTC,CAISGFSGDIQETQYF,TRBJ2-5,TRBV10-3,NA,NA
TGCGCCAGCAGACTAACTCGGACAGGTGAAGCTTTCTTT,CASRLTRTGEAFF,TRBJ1-1,TRBV5-1,TRBD1,NA
TGTGCCAGCAGCCGATTCGGACAAGAGAACACTGAAGCTTTCTTT,CASSRFGQENTEAFF,TRBJ1-1,TRBV3-1,NA,NA
TGTGCCAGCAGCTCCACAGGGGCGAGGGGTGAAAAACTGTTTTTT,CASSSTGARGEKLFF,TRBJ1-4,TRBV7-8,TRBD1,NA
TGTGCCAGCCCGGGACAGGGGTTTAGCACAGATACGCAGTATTTT,CASPGQGFSTDTQYF,TRBJ2-3,TRBV12-3/TRBV12-4,TRBD1,many
TGCAGCGTTTGGACTAGCGGCAGTGAGCAGTTCTTC,CSVWTSGSEQFF,TRBJ2-1,TRBV29-1,TRBD2,NA
TGCGCCAGCAGCCAAGATCGCCGCTACAATCAGCCCCAGCATTTT,CASSQDRRYNQPQHF,TRBJ1-5,TRBV4-1,NA,NA
TGTGCCAGCAGTCCGAGGCTAGCGGGAGAAGATACGCAGTATTTT,CASSPRLAGEDTQYF,TRBJ2-3,TRBV27,TRBD2,few
TGTGCCAGCAGTGAAGTGGGTTATGGCTACACCTTC,CASSEVGYGYTF,TRBJ1-2,TRBV2,NA,few
TGTGCCAGCAGCTCCGCATGGACAGCCAAAAACATTCAGTGCTTC,CASSSAWTAKNIQCF,TRBJ2-4,TRBV7-9,NA,NA
TGTGCCATCAGTGAGTCCGGACAGGGCCAACCCCAGCATTTT,CAISESGQGQPQHF,TRBJ1-5,TRBV10-3,TRBD1,few
TGTGCCAGCAGCCAGGGGGTTGGTACAGGGAACATTCAGTACTTC,CASSQGVGTGNIQYF,TRBJ2-4,TRBV7-3,TRBD1,NA
TGCAGTGCTAGGGGGAGGGGGCGGTTACCCCTCCACTTT,CSARGRGRLPLHF,TRBJ1-6,TRBV20-1,TRBD1,few
TGTGCCAGCAGTTTAGTCGGTAGCGGGAGGGATGAGCAGTTCTTC,CASSLVGSGRDEQFF,TRBJ2-1,TRBV12-3/TRBV12-4,TRBD2,many
TGTGCCAGCAGTGAAGCGCCAGGGGGCCTAAGATTCGATCAGCCCCAGCATTTT,CASSEAPGGLRFDQPQHF,TRBJ1-5,TRBV2,TRBD1,NA
TGTGCCAGCAGTTTGGGTAGCGGGAGCCAAGAGACCCAGTACTTC,CASSLGSGSQETQYF,TRBJ2-5,TRBV7-6,TRBD2,many
TGCGCCAGCAGCCCTGCTAGCGACGGCTCCCAAGAGACCCAGTACTTC,CASSPASDGSQETQYF,TRBJ2-5,TRBV5-1,NA,few
TGTGCCAGCAGCGTCCGGGACAACTCTAACTATGGCTACACCTTC,CASSVRDNSNYGYTF,TRBJ1-2,TRBV14,NA,NA
TGTGCCACAACCCAGGAATCCACTGGAAACACCATATATTTT,CATTQESTGNTIYF,TRBJ1-3,TRBV12-3/TRBV12-4,NA,NA
TGCAGTGCGAAGGAAGGAACTAATGAAAAACTGTTTTTT,CSAKEGTNEKLFF,TRBJ1-4,TRBV20-1,NA,NA
TGCAGTGCTAGAACGGGACTAGCGGGAGGCAATGAGCAGTTCTTC,CSARTGLAGGNEQFF,TRBJ2-1,TRBV20-1,TRBD2,many
TGCAGTGCTAGTTTAGCGGGAGGGCCTGGTGAGACCCAGTACTTC,CSASLAGGPGETQYF,TRBJ2-5,TRBV20-1,TRBD2,NA
TGTGCCAGCAGCTCCGGGACTACCTTAGAGCAGTACTTC,CASSSGTTLEQYF,TRBJ2-7,TRBV5-5,TRBD2,NA
TGTGCCACCAGTTCTACGGGCACAGATACGCAGTATTTT,CATSSTGTDTQYF,TRBJ2-3,TRBV24-1,NA,NA
TGTGCCAGCAGTTCCTCAGTCGACAGGGGGCGGGAAAAACTGTTTTTT,CASSSSVDRGREKLFF,TRBJ1-4,TRBV27,TRBD1,NA
TGTGCCAGCATCAAGGACAGGGCTGTCGGTAACTATGGCTACACCTTC,CASIKDRAVGNYGYTF,TRBJ1-2,TRBV12-3/TRBV12-4,TRBD1,NA